This T cell receptor beta chain was identified in a study of cytomegalovirus exposure and HLA in healthy donors. Study-level findings and limits: In an earlier analysis, productive rearrangement rates for most beta V segments clustered near 87% or 30%. V- and J-gene trimming in TCR beta was tied to a missense DCLRE1C variant by an analysis performed later. Researchers reported in a later analysis that common viral pathogens appeared linked to several top clusters.

Primers: 60 Vbeta forward and 13 Jbeta reverse. Sequenced by immunoSEQ multiplex PCR; TCRdb stores in-frame clones only, minus some. The data show about 130,000 clones, about 76% seen once. Germline loops: CDR1 SGHDN, CDR2 FVKESK. The CDR3 sequence is 13 residues long. The germline V and J ends were trimmed by 3 bases and 9 bases, with 9 bases remaining between them. Regarding this clone: The antigen is unknown.

The J gene is TRBJ1-6, the V gene TRBV14, with a tentative D call TRBD1 (6 bases). The sample taken for sequencing was PBMCs. The receptor was derived from a man aged 35-49 years in good health and CMV-seropositive. The CDR3 sequence: CASSQTGPSPLHF. CDR3 sequence (DNA): TGTGCCAGCAGCCAGACAGGTCCTTCACCCCTCCACTTT.